One sample yielded the 27 T cell receptor beta chains listed below, sequenced in a study of cytomegalovirus exposure and HLA in healthy donors. Using immunoSEQ multiplex PCR, the repertoire was profiled, and TCRdb retains in-frame clones only, with some absent. The sample holds roughly 150,000 clones, roughly 86% seen once. The sequenced material came from PBMCs. These receptors originate from a woman aged 18-29 years in good health and CMV-seropositive.

This sequence joins TRBV10-2 and TRBJ2-3, with 8 bases lining up with TRBD1. V shed 2 bases and J 7 bases; nucleotides not matched to a gene: 5. This CDR3 region has 14 residues. CDR1 is WSHSY, CDR2 SAAADI, per germline. CDR3 protein: CASSEQGARNTQYF. The CDR3 coding sequence is TGCGCCAGCAGTGAGCAGGGGGCGAGAAATACGCAGTATTTT.

The rearrangement uses TRBV25-1 and TRBJ2-5; 7 positions agree with TRBD2. This CDR3 spans 14 amino acids. Per germline, CDR1 MGHDK and CDR2 SYGVNS. J was trimmed by 5 bases and V by 3 bases; bases with no gene match: 6. The CDR3 region has the DNA TGTGCCAGCAGTGAGGGAGGGAGAAGGGAGACCCAGTACTTC. This encodes CASSEGGRRETQYF.

CDR3 sequence reads: CASSEAGGRNEQFF. The CDR3 nucleotides are TGCGCCAGCAGTGAGGCGGGAGGTCGGAATGAGCAGTTCTTC. This chain uses TRBV10-1 with TRBJ2-1, with TRBD2 matching 8 bases. The germline gives CDR1 WNHNN, CDR2 SYGVQD (reference sequence). CDR3 length: 14 amino acids. With V trimmed by 2 bases and J by 7 bases, 4 bases remained unmatched.

The chain uses TRBV19 and TRBJ2-1; 11 bases agree with TRBD2. The CDR3 runs 15 residues. The junction had 7 bases not matched to a gene; V was cut back by 5 bases and J by 7 bases. The germline V gene has CDR1 LNHDA and CDR2 SQIVND (reference sequence). Here the CDR3 DNA reads TGTGCCAGTAGTGTCACTAGCGGGAGCCCTAATGAGCAGTTCTTC. Its translation is CASSVTSGSPNEQFF.

This chain uses TRBV9 with TRBJ2-3; 9 nucleotides line up with TRBD2. The CDR3 has 18 amino acids. V shed 3 bases and J 1 base; nucleotides not matched to a gene: 12. Germline CDR1 reads SGDLS; CDR2 reads YYNGEE. DNA for the CDR3: TGTGCCAGCAGCGCGCTGGGACTAGCCTGGTCTGGCACAGATACGCAGTATTTT. Protein: CASSALGLAWSGTDTQYF.

The genes are TRBV10-1 and TRBJ2-1; possible D gene TRBD1, 7 bases. V was clipped by 6 bases and J by 2 bases, with 11 bases between them. The germline V gene encodes CDR1 WNHNN and CDR2 SYGVQD (reference sequence). The CDR3 is 14 amino acids. The DNA for the CDR3 is TGCGCCAGCAGCCAGGGGGAGGCCTACAATGAGCAGTTCTTC. Translating gives CASSQGEAYNEQFF.

The chain joins TRBV4-3 to TRBJ1-1; D ambiguous. With 0 bases removed from V and 2 bases from J, the gap between germline ends came to 10 bases. Germline V gene data show CDR1 as LGHNA and CDR2 as YSLEER. This CDR3 is built from 15 residues. CDR3 protein: CASSQDGVINTEAFF. The CDR3 nucleotides read TGCGCCAGCAGCCAAGATGGAGTGATCAACACTGAAGCTTTCTTT.

The rearrangement links TRBV12-5 to TRBJ1-2; D not certain. The CDR3 sequence is 18 residues long. V was cut by 4 bases and J by 0 bases, with 21 bases left in between. Per germline, CDR1 LGHNT and CDR2 FRNRAP. The CDR3 DNA reads as TGTGCTAGTGGTTCTCCCTATATGTTAGCCCATCCTAACTATGGCTACACCTTC. It codes for CASGSPYMLAHPNYGYTF.

This clone was counted only a few times. CDR3 nucleotide sequence: TGTGCCAGCAGAAGAGCAATGCGGGATACGCAGTATTTT. Its protein is CASRRAMRDTQYF. This sequence joins TRBV11-1 and TRBJ2-3; D not resolved. Germline CDR1 and CDR2: SGHAT and FQDESV (reference sequence). V was pared by 6 bases and J by 6 bases, with 13 bases between. The CDR3 spans 13 residues.

V and J are TRBV5-4 and TRBJ2-3; 7 bases are shared with TRBD2. The CDR3 covers 15 residues. Trimming at V came to 4 bases and at J to 0 bases, leaving 5 bases not matched to a gene. Germline CDR1 is SGHNT and CDR2 is YYREEE (reference sequence). The CDR3: CASSRNGGSTDTQYF. CDR3 bases: TGTGCCAGCAGCCGTAACGGGGGGAGCACAGATACGCAGTATTTT.

The chain couples TRBV4-2 to TRBJ2-1, with 9 bases aligning to TRBD2. Unmatched junction bases numbered 4, after V lost 4 bases and J lost 0 bases. Germline V gives CDR1 LGHNA, CDR2 YNFKEQ. The CDR3 has 16 residues. Written as DNA, the CDR3 is TGTGCCAGCAGCCTCGGGACTAGCAGCTCCTACAATGAGCAGTTCTTC. It encodes CASSLGTSSSYNEQFF.

The rearrangement uses TRBV15 and TRBJ2-2, with D tentatively TRBD2 (6 bases). With 1 base removed from V and 1 base from J, the gap between germline ends came to 10 bases. CDR3 size: 16 residues. In germline, CDR1 is LNHNV, CDR2 YYDKDF (reference sequence). CDR3 in amino acids: CATSRGPGGNTGELFF. CDR3 coding DNA: TGTGCCACCAGCAGAGGCCCCGGGGGGAACACCGGGGAGCTGTTTTTT.

V gene TRBV2 combines with J gene TRBJ2-7; TRBD1 agrees at 8 bases. Germline V gene sequence: CDR1 SNHLY, CDR2 FYNNEI. The CDR3 totals 13 residues. The J segment lost 6 bases and the V segment lost 1 base, leaving 2 bases of the junction unmatched. CDR3: CASSEGQGAEQYF. The CDR3 coding sequence is TGTGCCAGCAGTGAAGGGCAGGGGGCCGAGCAGTACTTC.

This clone was counted a single time. This chain connects TRBV27 to TRBJ2-3, with D hard to call. This CDR3 comprises 16 residues. V lost 2 bases, J lost 2 bases, and 14 bases lay in between. Germline-derived CDR1 and CDR2 are MNHEY and SMNVEV (reference sequence). The CDR3 protein is CASSLNSFLFTDTQYF. The DNA of the CDR3 is TGTGCCAGCAGTTTAAATTCTTTCTTATTCACAGATACGCAGTATTTT.

The genes are TRBV7-2 and TRBJ2-5; 10 bases match TRBD2. This CDR3 is built from 16 residues. Germline assignment: CDR1 SGHTA and CDR2 FQGNSA. V was pared by 1 base and J by 6 bases, with 8 bases of the junction left unmatched. In DNA, the CDR3 is TGTGCCAGCAGCTTAGTCCCTAGCGGGAGTATAAAGACCCAGTACTTC. Encoded protein: CASSLVPSGSIKTQYF.

This clone appeared once. This chain joins TRBV14 and TRBJ2-2; D remains unclear. V gave up 3 bases and J gave up 6 bases, with 8 bases separating them. The length of the CDR3 is 13 residues. Germline assignment: CDR1 SGHDN and CDR2 FVKESK. The CDR3 region is CASSQSDAGELFF. For the CDR3, the DNA is TGTGCCAGCAGCCAGAGCGATGCCGGGGAGCTGTTTTTT. The whole variable domain, remainder taken from reference TRBV14 and TRBJ2-2, is EAGVTQFPSHSVIEKGQTVTLRCDPISGHDNLYWYRRVMGKEIKFLLHFVKESKQDESGMPNNRFLAERTGGTYSTLKVQPAELEDSGVYFCASSQSDAGELFFGEGSRLTVL.

This rearrangement joins TRBV4-2 to TRBJ2-3; D gene uncertain. Deletions cut 1 base from V and 0 bases from J, with 8 bases between. The CDR3 runs 15 residues. Germline CDR1 reads LGHNA; CDR2 reads YNFKEQ. The CDR3 DNA sequence: TGTGCCAGCAGCCAAGGGTGGCCCAGCACAGATACGCAGTATTTT. It codes for CASSQGWPSTDTQYF.

The chain uses TRBV28 and TRBJ2-1, with TRBD2 as a possible D gene (5 bases). Trimming removed 1 base at V and 8 bases at J, with 15 bases between. The CDR3 consists of 15 residues. In germline, CDR1 is MDHEN, CDR2 SYDVKM. The CDR3 DNA reads TGTGCCAGCAGTTTATTCGTTGCGGGTAGGGATGAGCAGTTCTTC. Amino acids: CASSLFVAGRDEQFF. Full variable domain (rest looked up from reference TRBV28 and TRBJ2-1): DVKVTQSSRYLVKRTGEKVFLECVQDMDHENMFWYRQDPGLGLRLIYFSYDVKMKEKGDIPEGYSVSREKKERFSLILESASTNQTSMYLCASSLFVAGRDEQFFGPGTRLTVL.

The chain recombines TRBV15 with TRBJ1-1; no firm D call. Trimming cost V 0 bases and J 0 bases, with 5 bases left between them. This CDR3 has 14 residues. Germline V gives CDR1 LNHNV, CDR2 YYDKDF (reference sequence). The CDR3 spells CATSRDRMNTEAFF. CDR3 coding DNA: TGTGCCACCAGCAGAGACAGGATGAACACTGAAGCTTTCTTT.

The V and J genes are TRBV19 and TRBJ1-1; no clear D. The CDR3 is 12 residues long. Germline CDR1 LNHDA, CDR2 SQIVND (reference sequence). V lost 9 bases to trimming and J lost 2 bases, with 10 bases between them. CDR3 coding DNA: TGTGCCAGCCGTAGTACTAACACTGAAGCTTTCTTT. It encodes CASRSTNTEAFF. Drawing the rest from reference TRBV19 and TRBJ1-1, the complete variable domain is DGGITQSPKYLFRKEGQNVTLSCEQNLNHDAMYWYRQDPGQGLRLIYYSQIVNDFQKGDIAEGYSVSREKKESFPLTVTSAQKNPTAFYLCASRSTNTEAFFGQGTRLTVV.

The chain is built from TRBV27 and TRBJ2-5; tentatively, D is TRBD2 (6 bases). The CDR3 extends over 15 amino acids. V lost 4 bases to trimming and J lost 2 bases, with 14 bases between them. The germline CDR1 and CDR2 sequences are MNHEY and SMNVEV (reference sequence). CDR3 bases: TGTGCCAGCAGTTCCTACCGGGACTCACAAGAGACCCAGTACTTC. It is translated as CASSSYRDSQETQYF.

The chain couples TRBV18 to TRBJ1-2; the D is unclear. V was shortened by 3 bases and J by 3 bases, with 11 bases between the two germline ends. CDR3 length: 14 amino acids. Looked up from germline, CDR1 is KGHSH and CDR2 is LQKENI. CDR3 sequence (DNA): TGTGCCAGCTCACCGAGTATAATGTACTATGGCTACACCTTC. Amino acids: CASSPSIMYYGYTF.

The chain uses TRBV6-1 and TRBJ2-7; D uncertain. Trimming pared 6 bases from V and 3 bases from J, leaving 15 bases between. Germline V lookup: CDR1 MNHNS, CDR2 SASEGT. This CDR3 contains 14 residues. The CDR3 nucleotides read TGTGCCAGCAGCCTAACTACCTTGAGCTACGAGCAGTACTTC. Translation: CASSLTTLSYEQYF.

This chain joins TRBV19 and TRBJ1-5, with a tentative D call TRBD1 (5 bases). Trimming left V 3 bases short and J 0 bases short, with 12 bases between. The CDR3 loop spans 16 amino acids. In germline, CDR1 is LNHDA, CDR2 SQIVND (reference sequence). CDR3 in DNA: TGTGCCAGTAGTATCTGGAGGGGTGATAGCAATCAGCCCCAGCATTTT. Protein product: CASSIWRGDSNQPQHF.

This chain links TRBV6-6 with TRBJ2-1, with D unclear. The germline CDR1 and CDR2 sequences are MNHNY and SVGAGI (reference sequence). Trimming took off 5 bases at V and 7 bases at J, with 12 bases between the two ends. This CDR3 contains 13 residues. The DNA for the CDR3 is TGTGCCAGCAGTGCCCTAGTGAATAATGAGCAGTTCTTC. Protein product: CASSALVNNEQFF.

V gene TRBV28 combines with J gene TRBJ1-5; the D gene is possibly TRBD1 (6 bases). V was trimmed by 6 bases and J by 6 bases, leaving 9 bases between them. Germline loops: CDR1 MDHEN, CDR2 SYDVKM. The CDR3 runs to 12 residues. CDR3 region: CASRGRGQPQHF. The CDR3 coding sequence is TGTGCCAGCAGGGGCAGGGGTCAGCCCCAGCATTTT.

This chain joins TRBV7-9 and TRBJ2-1, with TRBD2 matching over 9 bases. Trimming took 7 bases from V and 4 from J; bases not matched to a gene: 11. CDR3 size: 16 residues. Germline values: CDR1 SEHNR, CDR2 FQNEAQ (reference sequence). This CDR3 reads CASTSVAGASYNEQFF. For the CDR3, the DNA is TGTGCCAGCACCTCGGTAGCGGGAGCCTCTTACAATGAGCAGTTCTTC.